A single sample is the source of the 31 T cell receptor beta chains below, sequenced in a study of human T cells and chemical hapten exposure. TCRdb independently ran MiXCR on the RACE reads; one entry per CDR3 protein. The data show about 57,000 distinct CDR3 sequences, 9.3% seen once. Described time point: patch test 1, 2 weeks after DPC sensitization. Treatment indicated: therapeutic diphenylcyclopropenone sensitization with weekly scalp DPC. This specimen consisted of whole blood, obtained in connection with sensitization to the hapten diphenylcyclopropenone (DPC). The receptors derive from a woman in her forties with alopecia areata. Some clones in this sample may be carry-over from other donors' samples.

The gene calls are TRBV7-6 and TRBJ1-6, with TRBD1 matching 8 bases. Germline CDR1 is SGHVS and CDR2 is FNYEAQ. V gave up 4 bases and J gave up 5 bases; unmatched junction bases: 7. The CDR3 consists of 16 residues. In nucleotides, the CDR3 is TGTGCCAGCAGCTCAGCACTGACAGGGGATAATTCACCCCTCCACTTT. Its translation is CASSSALTGDNSPLHF.

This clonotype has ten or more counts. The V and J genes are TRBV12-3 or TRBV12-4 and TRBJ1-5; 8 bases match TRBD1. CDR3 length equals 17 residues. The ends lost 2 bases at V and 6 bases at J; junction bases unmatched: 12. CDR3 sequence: CASSLKALGRGRQPQHF. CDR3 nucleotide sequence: TGTGCCAGCAGTTTAAAGGCCCTAGGCAGGGGGCGTCAGCCCCAGCATTTT.

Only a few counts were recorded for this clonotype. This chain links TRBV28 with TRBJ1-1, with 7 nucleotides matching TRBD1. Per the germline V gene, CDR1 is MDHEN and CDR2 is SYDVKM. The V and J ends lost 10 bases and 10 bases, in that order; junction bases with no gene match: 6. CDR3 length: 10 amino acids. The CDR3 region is CATRQGSAFF. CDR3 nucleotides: TGTGCCACCCGACAGGGATCAGCTTTCTTT. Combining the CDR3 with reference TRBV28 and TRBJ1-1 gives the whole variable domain DVKVTQSSRYLVKRTGEKVFLECVQDMDHENMFWYRQDPGLGLRLIYFSYDVKMKEKGDIPEGYSVSREKKERFSLILESASTNQTSMYLCATRQGSAFFGQGTRLTVV.

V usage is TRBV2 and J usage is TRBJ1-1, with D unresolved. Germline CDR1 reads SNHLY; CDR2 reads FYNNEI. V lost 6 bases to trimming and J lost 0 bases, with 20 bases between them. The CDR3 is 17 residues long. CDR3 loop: CASRTFISWEMNTEAFF. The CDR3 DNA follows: TGTGCCAGCAGGACGTTTATTTCGTGGGAAATGAACACTGAAGCTTTCTTT.

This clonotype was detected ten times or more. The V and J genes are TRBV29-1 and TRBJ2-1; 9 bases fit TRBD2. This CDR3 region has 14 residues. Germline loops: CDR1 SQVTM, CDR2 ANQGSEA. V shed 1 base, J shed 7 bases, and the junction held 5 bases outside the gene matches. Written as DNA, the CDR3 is TGCAGCGTTGAAGGCGGGGGGGCCATAAATGAGCAGTTCTTC. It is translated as CSVEGGGAINEQFF.

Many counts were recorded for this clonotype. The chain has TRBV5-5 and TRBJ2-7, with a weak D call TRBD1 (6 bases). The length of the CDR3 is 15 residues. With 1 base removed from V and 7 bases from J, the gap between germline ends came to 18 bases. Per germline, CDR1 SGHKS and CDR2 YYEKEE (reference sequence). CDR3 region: CASSLSSTGIGEQYF. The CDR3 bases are TGTGCCAGCAGCTTGTCTTCAACAGGGATAGGGGAGCAGTACTTC.

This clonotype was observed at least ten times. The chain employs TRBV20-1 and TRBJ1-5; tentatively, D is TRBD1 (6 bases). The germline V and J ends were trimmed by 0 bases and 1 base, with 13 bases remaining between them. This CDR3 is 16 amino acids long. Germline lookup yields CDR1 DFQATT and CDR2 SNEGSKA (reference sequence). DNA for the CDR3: TGCAGTGCTAGAGATCACGGGGGCGGCAGCAATCAGCCCCAGCATTTT. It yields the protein CSARDHGGGSNQPQHF.

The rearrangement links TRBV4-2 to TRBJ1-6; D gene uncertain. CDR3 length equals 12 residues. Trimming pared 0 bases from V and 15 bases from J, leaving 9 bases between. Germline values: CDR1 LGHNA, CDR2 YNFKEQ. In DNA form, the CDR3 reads TGTGCCAGCAGCCAAGAAGGGTTTAGCCTCCACTTT. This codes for CASSQEGFSLHF.

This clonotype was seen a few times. The CDR3 reads CASSQASTGELFF. CDR3 sequence (DNA): TGTGCCAGCAGCCAAGCCAGCACCGGGGAGCTGTTTTTT. The chain links TRBV3-1 to TRBJ2-2; no definite D call. This CDR3 spans 13 amino acids. Germline CDR1 LGHDT, CDR2 YNNKEL (reference sequence). The germline V and J ends were trimmed by 1 base and 4 bases, with 4 bases remaining between them.

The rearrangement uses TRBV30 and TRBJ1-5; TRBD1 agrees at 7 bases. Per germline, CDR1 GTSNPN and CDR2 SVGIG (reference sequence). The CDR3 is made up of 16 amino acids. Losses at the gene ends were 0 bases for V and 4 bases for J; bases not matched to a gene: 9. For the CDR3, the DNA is TGTGCCTGGAGTGTAAGGACAGGATCTTCGAATCAGCCCCAGCATTTT. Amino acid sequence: CAWSVRTGSSNQPQHF. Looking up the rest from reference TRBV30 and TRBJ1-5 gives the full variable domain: SQTIHQWPATLVQPVGSPLSLECTVEGTSNPNLYWYRQAAGRGLQLLFYSVGIGQISSEVPQNLSASRPQDRQFILSSKKLLLSDSGFYLCAWSVRTGSSNQPQHFGDGTRLSIL.

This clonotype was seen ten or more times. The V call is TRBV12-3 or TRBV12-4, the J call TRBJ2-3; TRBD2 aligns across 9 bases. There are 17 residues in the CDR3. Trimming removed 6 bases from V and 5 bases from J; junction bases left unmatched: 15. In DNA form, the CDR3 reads TGTGCCAGCAGCCACTCATATGCGGGGGGGCTTCAAGATACGCAGTATTTT. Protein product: CASSHSYAGGLQDTQYF.

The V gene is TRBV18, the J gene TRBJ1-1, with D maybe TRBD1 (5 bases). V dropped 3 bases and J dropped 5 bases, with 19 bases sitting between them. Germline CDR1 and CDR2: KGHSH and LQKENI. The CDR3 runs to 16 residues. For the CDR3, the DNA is TGTGCCAGCTCACCGACCGGGGCCCATGTAATAACTGAAGCTTTCTTT. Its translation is CASSPTGAHVITEAFF.

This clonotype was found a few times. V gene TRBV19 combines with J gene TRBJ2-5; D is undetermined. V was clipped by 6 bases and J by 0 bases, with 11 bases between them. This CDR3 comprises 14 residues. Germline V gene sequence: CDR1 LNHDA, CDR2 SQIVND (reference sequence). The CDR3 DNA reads TGTGCCAGTAGCACGGACGGTGACCAAGAGACCCAGTACTTC. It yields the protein CASSTDGDQETQYF.

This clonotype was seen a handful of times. The CDR3 protein is CASSSGLVRQYF. The CDR3 nucleotides are TGTGCCAGCAGTTCCGGACTAGTACGGCAGTACTTC. J is TRBJ2-7 and V is TRBV28; TRBD2 matches 7 bases. J lost 9 bases, V lost 4 bases, and 6 bases had no gene match. Germline V CDR1 and CDR2: MDHEN, SYDVKM. The CDR3 loop spans 12 amino acids.

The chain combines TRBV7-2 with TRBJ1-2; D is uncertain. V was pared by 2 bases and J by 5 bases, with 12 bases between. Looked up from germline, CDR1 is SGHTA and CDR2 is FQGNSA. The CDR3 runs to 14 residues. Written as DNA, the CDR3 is TGTGCCAGCAGCTTAAAAGGCAGCTATTATGGCTACACCTTC. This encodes CASSLKGSYYGYTF.

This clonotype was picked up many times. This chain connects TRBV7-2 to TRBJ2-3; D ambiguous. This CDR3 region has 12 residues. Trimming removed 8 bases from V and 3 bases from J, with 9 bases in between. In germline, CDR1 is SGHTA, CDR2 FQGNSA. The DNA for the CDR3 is TGTGCCAGCCGATCGGTAACAGATACGCAGTATTTT. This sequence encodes CASRSVTDTQYF.

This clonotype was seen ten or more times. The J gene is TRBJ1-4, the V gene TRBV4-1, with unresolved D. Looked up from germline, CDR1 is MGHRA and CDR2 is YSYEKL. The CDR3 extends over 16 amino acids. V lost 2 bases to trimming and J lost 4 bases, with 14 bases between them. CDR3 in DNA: TGCGCCAGCAGCCAAAGCGGACGGGTTTTTAATGAAAAACTGTTTTTT. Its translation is CASSQSGRVFNEKLFF.

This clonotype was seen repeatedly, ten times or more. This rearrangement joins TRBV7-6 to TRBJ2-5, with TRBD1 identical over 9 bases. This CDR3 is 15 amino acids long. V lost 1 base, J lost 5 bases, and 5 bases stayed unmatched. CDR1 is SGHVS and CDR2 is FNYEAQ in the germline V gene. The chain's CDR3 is CASSLERTGVETQYF. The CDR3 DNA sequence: TGTGCCAGCAGCTTAGAACGGACAGGGGTCGAGACCCAGTACTTC.

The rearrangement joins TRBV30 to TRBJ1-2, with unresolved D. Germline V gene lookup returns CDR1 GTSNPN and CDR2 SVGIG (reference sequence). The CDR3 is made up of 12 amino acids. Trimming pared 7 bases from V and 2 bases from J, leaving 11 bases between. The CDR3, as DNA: TGTGCCTCAGGACCGCTAAACTATGGCTACACCTTC. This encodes CASGPLNYGYTF.

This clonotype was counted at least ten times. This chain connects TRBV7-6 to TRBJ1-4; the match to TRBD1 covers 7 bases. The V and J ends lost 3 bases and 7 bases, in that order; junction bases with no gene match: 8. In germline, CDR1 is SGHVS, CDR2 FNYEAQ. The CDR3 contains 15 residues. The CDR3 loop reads CASSLSQGGFEKLFF. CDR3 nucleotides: TGTGCCAGCAGCTTGTCTCAGGGGGGCTTTGAAAAACTGTTTTTT.

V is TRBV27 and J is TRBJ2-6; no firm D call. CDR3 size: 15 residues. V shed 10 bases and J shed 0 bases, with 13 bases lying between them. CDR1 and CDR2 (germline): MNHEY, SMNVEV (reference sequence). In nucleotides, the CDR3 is TGTGCCATCCTTGCCCGTGTCTCTGGGGCCAACGTCCTGACTTTC. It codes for CAILARVSGANVLTF.

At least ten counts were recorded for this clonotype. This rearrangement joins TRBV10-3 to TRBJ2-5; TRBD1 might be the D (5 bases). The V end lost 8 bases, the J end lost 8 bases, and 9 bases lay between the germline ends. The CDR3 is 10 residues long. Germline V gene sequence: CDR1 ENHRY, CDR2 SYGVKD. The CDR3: CAIGGATQYF. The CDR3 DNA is TGTGCCATCGGTGGGGCAACCCAGTACTTC.

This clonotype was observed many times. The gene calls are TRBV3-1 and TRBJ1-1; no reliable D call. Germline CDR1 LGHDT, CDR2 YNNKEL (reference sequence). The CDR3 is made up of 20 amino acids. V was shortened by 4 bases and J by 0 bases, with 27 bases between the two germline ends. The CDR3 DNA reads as TGTGCCAGCAGCCGTGGTATAAGTTCGCGGGTCCTAACCATGAACACTGAAGCTTTCTTT. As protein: CASSRGISSRVLTMNTEAFF.

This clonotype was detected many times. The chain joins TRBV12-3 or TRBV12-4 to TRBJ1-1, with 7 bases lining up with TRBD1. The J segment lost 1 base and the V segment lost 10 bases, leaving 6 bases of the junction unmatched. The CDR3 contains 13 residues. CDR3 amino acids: CATRTGQNTEAFF. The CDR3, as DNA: TGTGCCACCCGGACAGGCCAGAACACTGAAGCTTTCTTT.

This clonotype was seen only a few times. CDR3 nucleotide sequence: TGCAGTGCTAGAGAAAGCACAGATACGCAGTATTTT. Translating it yields CSARESTDTQYF. V and J are TRBV20-1 and TRBJ2-3; D gene unclear. Trimming pared 0 bases from V and 0 bases from J, leaving 1 base between. The CDR3 sequence is 12 residues long. In germline, CDR1 is DFQATT, CDR2 SNEGSKA (reference sequence).

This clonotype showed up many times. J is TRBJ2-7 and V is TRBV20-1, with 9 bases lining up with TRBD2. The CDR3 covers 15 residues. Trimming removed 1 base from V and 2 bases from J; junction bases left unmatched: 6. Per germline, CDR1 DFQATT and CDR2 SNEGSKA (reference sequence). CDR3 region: CSARGLAGSTYEQYF. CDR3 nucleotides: TGCAGTGCTAGAGGTCTAGCGGGGTCGACCTACGAGCAGTACTTC.

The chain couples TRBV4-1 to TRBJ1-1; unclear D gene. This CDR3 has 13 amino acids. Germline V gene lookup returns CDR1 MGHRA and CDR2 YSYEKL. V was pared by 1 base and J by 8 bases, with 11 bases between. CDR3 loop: CASSQVGGREAFF. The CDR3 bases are TGCGCCAGCAGCCAAGTCGGCGGACGAGAAGCTTTCTTT.

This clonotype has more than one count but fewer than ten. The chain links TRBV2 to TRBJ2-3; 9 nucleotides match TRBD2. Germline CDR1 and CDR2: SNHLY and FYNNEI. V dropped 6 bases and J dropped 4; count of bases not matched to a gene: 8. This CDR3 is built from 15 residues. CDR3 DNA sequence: TGTGCCAGCAGCTGGGGTAGCGGGGGATCAGATACGCAGTATTTT. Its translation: CASSWGSGGSDTQYF.

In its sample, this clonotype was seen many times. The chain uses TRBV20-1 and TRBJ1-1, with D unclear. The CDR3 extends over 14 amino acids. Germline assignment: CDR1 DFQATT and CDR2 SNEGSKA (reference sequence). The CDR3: CSPSVPGVNTEAFF. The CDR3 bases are TGCAGCCCCAGTGTACCAGGAGTGAACACTGAAGCTTTCTTT.

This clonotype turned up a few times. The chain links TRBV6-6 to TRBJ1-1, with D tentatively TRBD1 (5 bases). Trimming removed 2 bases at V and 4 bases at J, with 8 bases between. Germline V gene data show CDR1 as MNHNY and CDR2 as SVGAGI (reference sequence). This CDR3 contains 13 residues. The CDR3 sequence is CASSYKGSTEAFF. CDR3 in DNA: TGTGCCAGCAGTTACAAGGGGTCCACTGAAGCTTTCTTT.

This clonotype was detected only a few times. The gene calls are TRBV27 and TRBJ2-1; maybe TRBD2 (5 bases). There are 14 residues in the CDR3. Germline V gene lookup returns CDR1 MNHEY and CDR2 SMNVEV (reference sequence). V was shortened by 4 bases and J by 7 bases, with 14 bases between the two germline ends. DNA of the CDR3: TGTGCCAGCAGTTCGTTGAGGGTGGGGAATGAGCAGTTCTTC. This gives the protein CASSSLRVGNEQFF.